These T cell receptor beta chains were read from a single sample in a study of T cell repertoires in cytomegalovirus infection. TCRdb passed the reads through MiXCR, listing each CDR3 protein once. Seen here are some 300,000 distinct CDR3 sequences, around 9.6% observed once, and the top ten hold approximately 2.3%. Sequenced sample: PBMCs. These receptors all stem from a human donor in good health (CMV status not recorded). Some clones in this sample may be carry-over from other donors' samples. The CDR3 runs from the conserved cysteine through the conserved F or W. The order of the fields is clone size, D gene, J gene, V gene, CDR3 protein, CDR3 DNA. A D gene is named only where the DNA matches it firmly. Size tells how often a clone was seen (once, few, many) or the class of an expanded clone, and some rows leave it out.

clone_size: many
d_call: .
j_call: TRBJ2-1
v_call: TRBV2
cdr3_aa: CATKEGSSYNEQFF
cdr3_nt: TGTGCCACCAAGGAGGGGAGCTCCTACAATGAGCAGTTCTTC

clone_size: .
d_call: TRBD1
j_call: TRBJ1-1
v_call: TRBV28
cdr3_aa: CATDVKSGQGTTEAFF
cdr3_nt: TGTGCCACCGACGTAAAATCAGGACAGGGGACCACTGAAGCTTTCTTT

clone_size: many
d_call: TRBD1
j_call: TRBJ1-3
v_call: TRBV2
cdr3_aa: CASSVNRGPGNTIYF
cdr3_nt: TGTGCCAGCAGTGTCAACAGGGGGCCTGGAAACACCATATATTTT

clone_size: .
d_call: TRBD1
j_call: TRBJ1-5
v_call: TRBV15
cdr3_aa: CATSDRDSYNQPQHF
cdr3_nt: TGTGCCACCAGCGACCGGGACAGCTACAATCAGCCCCAGCATTTT

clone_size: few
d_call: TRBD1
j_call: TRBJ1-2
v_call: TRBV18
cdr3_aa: CASSPPFMPTGGSGYTF
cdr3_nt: TGTGCCAGCTCACCACCTTTTATGCCGACAGGGGGCTCTGGCTACACCTTC

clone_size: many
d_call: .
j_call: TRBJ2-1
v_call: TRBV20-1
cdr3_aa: CSASDSSYNEQFF
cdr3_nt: TGCAGTGCTAGTGACAGCTCCTACAATGAGCAGTTCTTC

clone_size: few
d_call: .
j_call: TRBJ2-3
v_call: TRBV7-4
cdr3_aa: CASSLSADSSDTQYF
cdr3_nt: TGTGCCAGCAGCTTAAGCGCGGACTCTTCGGATACGCAGTATTTT

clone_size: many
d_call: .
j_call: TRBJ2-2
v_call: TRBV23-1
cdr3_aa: CASSQSGPKLYNTGELFF
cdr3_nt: TGCGCCAGCAGTCAATCGGGTCCTAAGCTTTACAACACCGGGGAGCTGTTTTTT

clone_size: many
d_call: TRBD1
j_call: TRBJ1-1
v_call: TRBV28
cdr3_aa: CASSGTGVGTEAFF
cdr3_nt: TGTGCCAGCAGCGGGACAGGTGTTGGAACTGAAGCTTTCTTT

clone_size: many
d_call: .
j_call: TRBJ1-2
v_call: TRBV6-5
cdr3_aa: CASSYRGYGYTF
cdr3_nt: TGTGCCAGCAGTTACAGGGGATATGGCTACACCTTC

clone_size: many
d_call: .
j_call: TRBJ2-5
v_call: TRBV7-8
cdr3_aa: CASIRLRGPEETQYF
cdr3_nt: TGTGCCAGCATAAGACTGCGCGGCCCCGAGGAGACCCAGTACTTC

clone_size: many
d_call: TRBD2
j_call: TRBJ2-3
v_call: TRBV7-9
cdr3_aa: CASSFRLAGDGDTQYF
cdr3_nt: TGTGCCAGCAGCTTCCGACTAGCGGGGGATGGAGATACGCAGTATTTT

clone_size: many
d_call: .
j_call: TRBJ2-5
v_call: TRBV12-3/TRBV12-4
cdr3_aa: CASTPTTGREETQYF
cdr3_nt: TGTGCCAGCACCCCGACGACAGGGAGGGAAGAGACCCAGTACTTC

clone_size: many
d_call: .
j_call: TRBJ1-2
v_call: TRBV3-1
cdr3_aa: CASSQDAGVGGYTF
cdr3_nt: TGTGCCAGCAGCCAAGATGCGGGAGTCGGAGGCTACACCTTC

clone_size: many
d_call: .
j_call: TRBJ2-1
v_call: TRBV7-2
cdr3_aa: CASSSLSYNEQFF
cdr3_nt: TGTGCCAGCAGCTCGCTCTCCTACAATGAGCAGTTCTTC

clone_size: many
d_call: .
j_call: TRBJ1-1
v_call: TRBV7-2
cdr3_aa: CASSLSSRATEAFF
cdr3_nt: TGTGCCAGCAGCTTATCGTCCAGGGCGACTGAAGCTTTCTTT

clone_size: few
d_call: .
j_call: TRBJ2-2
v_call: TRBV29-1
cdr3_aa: CSVEDQGWRAGELFF
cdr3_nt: TGCAGCGTTGAAGATCAGGGGTGGCGGGCCGGGGAGCTGTTTTTT

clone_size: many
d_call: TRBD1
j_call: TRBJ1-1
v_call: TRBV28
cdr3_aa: CASSSHGQGVAFF
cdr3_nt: TGTGCCAGCAGTTCACATGGGCAGGGGGTAGCTTTCTTT

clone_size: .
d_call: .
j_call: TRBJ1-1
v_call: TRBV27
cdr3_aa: CASRPANTEAFF
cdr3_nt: TGTGCCAGCCGGCCGGCTAACACTGAAGCTTTCTTT

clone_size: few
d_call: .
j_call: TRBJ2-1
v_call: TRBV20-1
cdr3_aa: CSAPLGNEQFF
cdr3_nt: TGCAGTGCCCCCCTTGGCAATGAGCAGTTCTTC

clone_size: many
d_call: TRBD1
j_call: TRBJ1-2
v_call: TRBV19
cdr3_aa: CASSIGTGWPYTF
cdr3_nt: TGTGCCAGTAGTATCGGGACAGGGTGGCCCTACACCTTC

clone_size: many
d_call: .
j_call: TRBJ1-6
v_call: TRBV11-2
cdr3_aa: CASSLAGPLAPLHF
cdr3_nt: TGTGCCAGCAGCTTAGCCGGTCCCCTGGCGCCCCTCCACTTT

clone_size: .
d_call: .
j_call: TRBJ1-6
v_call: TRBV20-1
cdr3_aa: CSARRGENNSPLHF
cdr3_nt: TGCAGTGCTAGAAGAGGGGAGAATAATTCACCCCTCCACTTT

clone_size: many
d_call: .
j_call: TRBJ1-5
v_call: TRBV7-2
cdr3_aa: CASSTDGGNQPQHF
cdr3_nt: TGTGCCAGCAGCACGGACGGGGGCAATCAGCCCCAGCATTTT

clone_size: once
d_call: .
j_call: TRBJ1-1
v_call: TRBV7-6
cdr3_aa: CASSLAGKNTEAFF
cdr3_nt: TGTGCCAGCAGCTTAGCTGGGAAGAACACTGAAGCTTTCTTT

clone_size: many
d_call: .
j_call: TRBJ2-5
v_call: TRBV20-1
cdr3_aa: CSAPSRPRTDVQYF
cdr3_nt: TGCAGTGCTCCCTCCCGACCCCGAACTGATGTGCAGTACTTC

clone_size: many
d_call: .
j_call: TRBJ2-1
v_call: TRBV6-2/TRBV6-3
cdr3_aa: CASSTSVDEQFF
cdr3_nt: TGTGCCAGCAGTACTAGTGTCGATGAGCAGTTCTTC

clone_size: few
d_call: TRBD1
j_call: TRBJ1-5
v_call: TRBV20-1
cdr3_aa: CSARTGGYQPQHF
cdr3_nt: TGCAGTGCTAGGACAGGGGGGTATCAGCCCCAGCATTTT

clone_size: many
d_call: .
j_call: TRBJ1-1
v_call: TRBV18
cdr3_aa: CASSNLDEAFF
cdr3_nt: TGTGCCAGCTCAAACTTAGATGAAGCTTTCTTT

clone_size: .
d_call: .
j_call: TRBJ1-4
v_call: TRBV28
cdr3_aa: CASSTGEKLFF
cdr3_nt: TGTGCCAGCAGTACAGGAGAAAAACTGTTTTTT

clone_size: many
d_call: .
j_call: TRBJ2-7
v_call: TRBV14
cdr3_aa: CASSQVSGYEQYF
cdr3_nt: TGTGCCAGCAGCCAAGTTTCGGGGTACGAGCAGTACTTC

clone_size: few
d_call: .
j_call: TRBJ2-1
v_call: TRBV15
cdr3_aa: CATRDSSYNEQFF
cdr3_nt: TGTGCCACCAGAGACAGTTCCTACAATGAGCAGTTCTTC

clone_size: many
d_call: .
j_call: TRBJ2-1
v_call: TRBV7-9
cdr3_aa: CASSFYRNEQFF
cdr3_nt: TGTGCCAGCAGCTTTTACAGAAATGAGCAGTTCTTC

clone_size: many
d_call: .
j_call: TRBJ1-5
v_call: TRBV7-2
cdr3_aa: CASSLVSSNQPQHF
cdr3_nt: TGTGCCAGCAGCTTAGTCAGTAGCAATCAGCCCCAGCATTTT

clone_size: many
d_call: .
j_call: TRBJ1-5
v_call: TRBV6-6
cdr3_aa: CASSYSLENQPQHF
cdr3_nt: TGTGCCAGCAGTTACTCGTTAGAGAATCAGCCCCAGCATTTT

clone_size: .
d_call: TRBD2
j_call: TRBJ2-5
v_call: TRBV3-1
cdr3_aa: CASSQLLAGGKETQYF
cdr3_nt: TGTGCCAGCAGTCAACTCCTAGCGGGGGGAAAGGAGACCCAGTACTTC

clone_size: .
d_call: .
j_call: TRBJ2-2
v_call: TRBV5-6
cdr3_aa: CASSFSPGTGELFF
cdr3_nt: TGTGCCAGCAGCTTTAGTCCAGGCACCGGGGAGCTGTTTTTT

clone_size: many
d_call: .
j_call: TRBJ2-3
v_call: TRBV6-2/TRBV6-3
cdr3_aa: CASSYPGMPLRYF
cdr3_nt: TGTGCCAGCAGTTACCCGGGGATGCCATTACGGTATTTT

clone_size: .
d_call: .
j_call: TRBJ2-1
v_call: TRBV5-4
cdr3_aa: CASSLAGSQFF
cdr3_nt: TGTGCCAGCAGCCTCGCGGGATCGCAGTTCTTC

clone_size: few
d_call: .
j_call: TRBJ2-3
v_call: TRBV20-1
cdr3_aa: CSAEDSSSTDTQYF
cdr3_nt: TGCAGTGCTGAAGACAGTTCTAGCACAGATACGCAGTATTTT

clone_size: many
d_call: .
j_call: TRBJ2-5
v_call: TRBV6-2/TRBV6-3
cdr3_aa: CASSYDIPGVETQYF
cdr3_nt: TGTGCCAGCAGTTACGACATCCCAGGGGTAGAGACCCAGTACTTC

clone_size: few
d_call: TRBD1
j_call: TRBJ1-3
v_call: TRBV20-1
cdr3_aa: CSAPGQGRNTIYF
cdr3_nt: TGCAGTGCCCCGGGACAGGGAAGGAACACCATATATTTT

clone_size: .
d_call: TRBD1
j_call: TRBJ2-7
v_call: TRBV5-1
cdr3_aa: CASSLTGGGDEQYF
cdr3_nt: TGCGCCAGCAGCTTAACAGGGGGCGGTGACGAGCAGTACTTC

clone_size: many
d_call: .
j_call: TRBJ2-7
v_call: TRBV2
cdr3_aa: CASTGESFYEQYF
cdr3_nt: TGTGCCAGCACTGGAGAGTCGTTCTACGAGCAGTACTTC

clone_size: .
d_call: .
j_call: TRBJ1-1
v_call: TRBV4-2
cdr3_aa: CASSQDNVHQNTEAFF
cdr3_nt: TGTGCCAGCAGCCAAGATAACGTCCACCAGAACACTGAAGCTTTCTTT

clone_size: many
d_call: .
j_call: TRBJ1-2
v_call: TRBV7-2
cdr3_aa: CASSFPGWTNYGYTF
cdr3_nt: TGTGCCAGCAGCTTTCCCGGATGGACTAACTATGGCTACACCTTC

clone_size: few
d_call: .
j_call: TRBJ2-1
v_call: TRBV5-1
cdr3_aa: CASSLYNPDNEQFF
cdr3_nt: TGCGCCAGCAGCTTGTACAACCCCGACAATGAGCAGTTCTTC

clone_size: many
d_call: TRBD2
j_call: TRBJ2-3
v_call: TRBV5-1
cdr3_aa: CASKGGGASTKLTDTQYF
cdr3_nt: TGCGCCAGCAAAGGCGGGGGGGCCTCGACTAAACTCACAGATACGCAGTATTTT

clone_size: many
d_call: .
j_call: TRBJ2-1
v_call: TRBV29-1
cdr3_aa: CSVERPNEQFF
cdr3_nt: TGCAGCGTTGAAAGACCCAATGAGCAGTTCTTC